Below, one TCR beta chain is given with its context. The V and J ends lost 2 bases and 4 bases, in that order; junction bases with no gene match: 4. Germline CDR1 is MNHEY and CDR2 is SMNVEV (reference sequence). This CDR3 comprises 14 residues. TCRdb keeps only in-frame clones here, not all; method: immunoSEQ multiplex PCR. The profile covers more than 120,000 clones, with about 86% appearing a single time and over 8.5% taken by the ten largest. These data belong to a study of blood T cell repertoires in COVID-19. Sequenced material: peripheral blood. The TCR sequence derives from a woman aged 45-60 years with active or convalescent COVID-19. This chain links TRBV27 with TRBJ2-7; 8 bases line up with TRBD2. The CDR3 DNA reads as TGTGCCAGCAGTTTAAGCGGGAGCGGTTACGAGCAGTACTTC. It yields the protein CASSLSGSGYEQYF.